The 6 T cell receptor beta chains below come from one sample, sequenced in a study of graft-versus-host responses after intestinal transplantation (dated by TCRdb to the early 2020s). Library prep was done by the immunoSEQ multiplex PCR assay. This immuneACCESS table, as held by TCRdb, lists in-frame sequences with V and J called but not all clones. Of the missing ones, under half trace to an unresolved V gene in checked studies; the others have no known cause. This sample is represented by 49,000 or so clones; approximately 92% of them were singletons. Less than 6% of the sample is taken by the ten largest. The specimen comprised PBMCs, sampled more than 750 days after a first intestinal transplant, on the day of a second. All receptors come from a human patient who received an intestinal transplant, so some T cells may come from the graft donor.

The chain couples TRBV5-1 to TRBJ2-7; 9 nucleotides match TRBD2. The V gene's germline CDR1 is SGHRS and CDR2 YFSETQ. The CDR3 consists of 15 residues. The trim removed 4 bases at V and 2 bases at J, leaving 7 bases unmatched. The CDR3 loop reads CASSAVLAGAYEQYF. The CDR3 region has the DNA TGCGCCAGCAGCGCCGTACTAGCGGGTGCCTACGAGCAGTACTTC.

In the case of this clone: This sample also contains other DNA sequences that code for the same CDR3. J is TRBJ2-5 and V is TRBV14, with 7 positions matching TRBD1. The CDR3 extends over 16 amino acids. The germline CDR1 and CDR2 sequences are SGHDN and FVKESK. The V segment lost 0 bases and the J segment 1 base; nucleotides outside the gene matches: 5. The CDR3 is CASSQDRDRAQETQYF. The CDR3 DNA follows: TGTGCCAGCAGCCAAGATAGAGACAGGGCCCAAGAGACCCAGTACTTC. Full variable domain (remainder filled in from reference TRBV14 and TRBJ2-5): EAGVTQFPSHSVIEKGQTVTLRCDPISGHDNLYWYRRVMGKEIKFLLHFVKESKQDESGMPNNRFLAERTGGTYSTLKVQPAELEDSGVYFCASSQDRDRAQETQYFGPGTRLLVL.

This chain joins TRBV7-9 and TRBJ2-5; maybe TRBD2 (5 bases). Germline V CDR1 and CDR2: SEHNR, FQNEAQ (reference sequence). The length of the CDR3 is 14 residues. With 6 bases removed from V and 1 base from J, the gap between germline ends came to 12 bases. CDR3 protein: CASSLRGFQETQYF. CDR3 coding DNA: TGTGCCAGCAGTTTACGGGGATTCCAAGAGACCCAGTACTTC.

The V and J genes are TRBV5-5 and TRBJ1-6, with 9 bases lining up with TRBD1. The CDR3 is 15 amino acids. The junction had 4 bases not matched to a gene; V was cut back by 0 bases and J by 9 bases. Germline CDR1 reads SGHKS; CDR2 reads YYEKEE (reference sequence). The DNA for the CDR3 is TGTGCCAGCAGCTTGGTGGGACAGGGCCTTTCACCCCTCCACTTT. Translating it yields CASSLVGQGLSPLHF.

The rearrangement links TRBV30 to TRBJ2-1; D not certain. The CDR3 sequence is 12 residues long. V shed 2 bases and J shed 3 bases, with 5 bases lying between them. CDR1 GTSNPN and CDR2 SVGIG come from the germline V gene (reference sequence). The CDR3 spells CAWSRIYNEQFF. CDR3 DNA: TGTGCCTGGAGTCGGATCTACAATGAGCAGTTCTTC.

The gene calls are TRBV4-1 and TRBJ2-1; 7 nucleotides align to TRBD2. Germline CDR1 is MGHRA and CDR2 is YSYEKL. V lost 1 base to trimming and J lost 0 bases; unmatched junction nucleotides: 9. CDR3 length: 18 residues. The CDR3 sequence is CASSQGLRGVSSYNEQFF. The DNA for the CDR3 is TGCGCCAGCAGCCAAGGCCTCCGGGGGGTGAGCTCCTACAATGAGCAGTTCTTC.